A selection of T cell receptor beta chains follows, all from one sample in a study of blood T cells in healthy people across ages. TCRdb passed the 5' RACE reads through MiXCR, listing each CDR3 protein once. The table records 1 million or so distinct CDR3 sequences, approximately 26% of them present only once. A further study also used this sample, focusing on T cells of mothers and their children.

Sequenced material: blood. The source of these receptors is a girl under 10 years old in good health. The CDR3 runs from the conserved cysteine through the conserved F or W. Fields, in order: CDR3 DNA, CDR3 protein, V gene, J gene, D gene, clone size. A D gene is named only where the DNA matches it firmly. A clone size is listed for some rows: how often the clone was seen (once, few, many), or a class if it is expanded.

DNA: TGCAGCGCTTCTGGAGCGGGGGTAGGGGAGCAGTACTTC
CDR3: CSASGAGVGEQYF
V: TRBV20-1
J: TRBJ2-7
D: TRBD2
size: few

DNA: TGCAGTGCTCGGCCCCGGGACAGGGAGACTGAAAAACTGTCTTTT
CDR3: CSARPRDRETEKLSF
V: TRBV20-1
J: TRBJ1-4
D: TRBD1
size: few

DNA: TGTGCCAGCAGCGCCGAAACTAGCGCTGGAGGAGATACGCAGTATTTT
CDR3: CASSAETSAGGDTQYF
V: TRBV3-1
J: TRBJ2-3
D: TRBD2
size: few

DNA: TGTGCCAGCAGCTTAGGGACAGGGTCGAGGAAAGAGACCCAGTACTTC
CDR3: CASSLGTGSRKETQYF
V: TRBV7-2
J: TRBJ2-5
D: TRBD1
size: .

DNA: TGCAGTGCCGGCCGTGCCACCTACGAGCAGTACTTC
CDR3: CSAGRATYEQYF
V: TRBV20-1
J: TRBJ2-7
D: .
size: .

DNA: TGCGCCAGCAGCCAAGCGGGGGTTGGAGCTTTCTTT
CDR3: CASSQAGVGAFF
V: TRBV4-1
J: TRBJ1-1
D: .
size: few

DNA: TGCAGCGTTGAAAGATTCGGCGATGAGCAGTTCTTC
CDR3: CSVERFGDEQFF
V: TRBV29-1
J: TRBJ2-1
D: .
size: .

DNA: TGCAGTGCTAGAGGCTTTATCCAGCATACTTCCTACGAGCAGTACTTC
CDR3: CSARGFIQHTSYEQYF
V: TRBV20-1
J: TRBJ2-7
D: .
size: .

DNA: TGTGCCAGCGGACCATCGGGGGGGTACAATGAGCAGTTCTTC
CDR3: CASGPSGGYNEQFF
V: TRBV6-2/TRBV6-3
J: TRBJ2-1
D: TRBD2
size: .

DNA: TGTGCCAGCAGTGGGACGCGAAAGGCGGGTATTGACTACACCTTC
CDR3: CASSGTRKAGIDYTF
V: TRBV12-3/TRBV12-4
J: TRBJ1-2
D: .
size: .

DNA: TGTGCCAGTAGTGGATGGGCTGGACAGCCCCAGCATTTT
CDR3: CASSGWAGQPQHF
V: TRBV19
J: TRBJ1-5
D: .
size: .

DNA: TGTGCCAGTAGTATAGAGCGGGGGATCGGCTACACCTTC
CDR3: CASSIERGIGYTF
V: TRBV19
J: TRBJ1-2
D: .
size: .

DNA: TGTGCCAGCTCACCAGCTACTATCAGCACAGATACGCAGTATTTT
CDR3: CASSPATISTDTQYF
V: TRBV18
J: TRBJ2-3
D: .
size: .

DNA: TGTGCCAGCTTCGGGGGCGAGCAGTACTTC
CDR3: CASFGGEQYF
V: TRBV6-2/TRBV6-3
J: TRBJ2-7
D: .
size: few

DNA: TGCAGTGCGCATACTTGGACTATCACAGATACGCAGTATTTT
CDR3: CSAHTWTITDTQYF
V: TRBV20-1
J: TRBJ2-3
D: .
size: .

DNA: TGTGCCAGCAGCTTCCAAAAGGGACTAGCGGGAGCAGAGACAGATACGCAGTATTTT
CDR3: CASSFQKGLAGAETDTQYF
V: TRBV7-9
J: TRBJ2-3
D: TRBD2
size: .

DNA: TGCAGTGCTAGAGCTGGTTCGGTTTCCTACGAGCAGTACTTC
CDR3: CSARAGSVSYEQYF
V: TRBV20-1
J: TRBJ2-7
D: .
size: once

DNA: TGTGCCAGCAGCGTAGGGGGGGGCCCGGATACGCAGTATTTT
CDR3: CASSVGGGPDTQYF
V: TRBV9
J: TRBJ2-3
D: .
size: few

DNA: TGCGCCAGCAGCTACAACGCCGGGACAGGGGAGAACAATGAGCAGTTCTTC
CDR3: CASSYNAGTGENNEQFF
V: TRBV5-1
J: TRBJ2-1
D: TRBD1
size: once

DNA: TGCGCCAGCAGCAACCGGGACTCGTTGTATGAGCAGTTCTTC
CDR3: CASSNRDSLYEQFF
V: TRBV4-1
J: TRBJ2-1
D: .
size: .

DNA: TGCAGCGTTGCAACGTACACAGATACGCAGTATTTT
CDR3: CSVATYTDTQYF
V: TRBV29-1
J: TRBJ2-3
D: .
size: .

DNA: TGCGCCAGCAGCACCGGGACAGGGAAGATCTACGAGCAGTACTTC
CDR3: CASSTGTGKIYEQYF
V: TRBV5-1
J: TRBJ2-7
D: TRBD1
size: .

DNA: TGTGCCAGCAGCTCAGAGAAGGGCGGGTTATACAATGAGCAGTTCTTC
CDR3: CASSSEKGGLYNEQFF
V: TRBV7-9
J: TRBJ2-1
D: .
size: .

DNA: TGTGCCAGCAGCCAAAGACTAGCGGGGGAATCCTACGAGCAGTACTTC
CDR3: CASSQRLAGESYEQYF
V: TRBV14
J: TRBJ2-7
D: TRBD2
size: .

DNA: TGTGCCAGCAGTCTCAGTGGACAGGGCTCTGGCCACACCTTC
CDR3: CASSLSGQGSGHTF
V: TRBV28
J: TRBJ1-2
D: TRBD1
size: .

DNA: TGTGCCAGCACCCCTGGACGGAGGGATTCACCCCTCCACTTT
CDR3: CASTPGRRDSPLHF
V: TRBV7-9
J: TRBJ1-6
D: .
size: .

DNA: TGTGCCAGCAGTGGCGACAGGGAGGTATTC
CDR3: CASSGDREVF
V: TRBV6-1
J: TRBJ1-2
D: TRBD1
size: once

DNA: TGTGCCATCAGTGGGTTTGAGGCAGGGGGCTACGAGCAGTACTTC
CDR3: CAISGFEAGGYEQYF
V: TRBV10-3
J: TRBJ2-7
D: TRBD1
size: few

DNA: TGTGCCAGCAGCCCGCCGGTGGGGGAACTGGCGGGGTACCAAGAGACCCAGTACTTC
CDR3: CASSPPVGELAGYQETQYF
V: TRBV12-3/TRBV12-4
J: TRBJ2-5
D: .
size: .

DNA: TGCGCCAGCAGCCGAATTGACAGGGCGAACACTGAAGCTTTCTTT
CDR3: CASSRIDRANTEAFF
V: TRBV4-1
J: TRBJ1-1
D: TRBD1
size: .

DNA: TGTGCCAGCAGTAGCGGTACTATAGGGACCCAGTACTTC
CDR3: CASSSGTIGTQYF
V: TRBV28
J: TRBJ2-5
D: .
size: few

DNA: TGTGCCAGCAGTCCTATCGGACCTGGAAACACCATATATTTT
CDR3: CASSPIGPGNTIYF
V: TRBV6-5
J: TRBJ1-3
D: .
size: .

DNA: TGTGCCAGCAGCTTACTCGTTACTCAAAACTATGGCTACACCTTC
CDR3: CASSLLVTQNYGYTF
V: TRBV7-2
J: TRBJ1-2
D: .
size: .

DNA: TGTGCCAGGTCTCCAAACAGGGGGATGTCAGATACGCAGTATTTT
CDR3: CARSPNRGMSDTQYF
V: TRBV2
J: TRBJ2-3
D: TRBD1
size: .

DNA: TGCGCCAGCAGCTTGGTTGCTAGCGGGTCCTACGAGCAGTACTTC
CDR3: CASSLVASGSYEQYF
V: TRBV5-1
J: TRBJ2-7
D: TRBD2
size: few

DNA: TGTGCCACCAGCGGAGGACCGGGACAGCCCATAGCCAAAAACATTCAGTACTTC
CDR3: CATSGGPGQPIAKNIQYF
V: TRBV15
J: TRBJ2-4
D: TRBD1
size: .

DNA: TGCAGTGCTAGATTGGGGTTCGCTGAAGCTTTCTTT
CDR3: CSARLGFAEAFF
V: TRBV20-1
J: TRBJ1-1
D: .
size: few

DNA: TGCAGTGCTGACCCGGGAGGGCCGTTGGATGAGCAGTTCTTC
CDR3: CSADPGGPLDEQFF
V: TRBV20-1
J: TRBJ2-1
D: TRBD2
size: .

DNA: TGTGCCAGCAGTTTATGGGGGGCTGCCCCGAACACTGAAGCTTTCTTT
CDR3: CASSLWGAAPNTEAFF
V: TRBV28
J: TRBJ1-1
D: .
size: .

DNA: TGTGCCAGCAGCCCTAGGCTTGAGATCGAAGGGCCGCAGTTCTTC
CDR3: CASSPRLEIEGPQFF
V: TRBV7-9
J: TRBJ2-1
D: .
size: .

DNA: TGTGCCATCACCCGGGACAGGGGAGGAGGCTACACCTTC
CDR3: CAITRDRGGGYTF
V: TRBV10-3
J: TRBJ1-2
D: TRBD1
size: .

DNA: TGTGCCAGTAGGAGCGGGGGGGACACCAGGGAGCTGTTTTTT
CDR3: CASRSGGDTRELFF
V: TRBV6-6
J: TRBJ2-2
D: TRBD2
size: .

DNA: TGTGCCAGCAGCCCCGTTGACGACAGGACCACCTACGAGCAGTACTTC
CDR3: CASSPVDDRTTYEQYF
V: TRBV12-3/TRBV12-4
J: TRBJ2-7
D: .
size: .

DNA: TGTGCCAGCAGTAGAAAGGGGGATACGCAGTATTTT
CDR3: CASSRKGDTQYF
V: TRBV28
J: TRBJ2-3
D: .
size: .

DNA: TGCGCCAGCAGCTTCCTGGGCCAACCGGGCGGGGAGCTGTTTTTT
CDR3: CASSFLGQPGGELFF
V: TRBV5-1
J: TRBJ2-2
D: .
size: few

DNA: TGCAGTGCTAGCGACGGGCTCCTCTATGGCTACACCTTC
CDR3: CSASDGLLYGYTF
V: TRBV20-1
J: TRBJ1-2
D: .
size: few

DNA: TGTGCCATCAGTGATGGCGGTGCCCAGTACTTC
CDR3: CAISDGGAQYF
V: TRBV10-3
J: TRBJ2-5
D: .
size: .

DNA: TGCAGCGTTGAAGGGAATGAGCAGTTCTTC
CDR3: CSVEGNEQFF
V: TRBV29-1
J: TRBJ2-1
D: .
size: many

DNA: TGTGCCAGCAGCATGTACCGGACAGGGGCTTTCAATGAGCAGTTCTTC
CDR3: CASSMYRTGAFNEQFF
V: TRBV7-3
J: TRBJ2-1
D: TRBD1
size: few

DNA: TGTGCCAGCAGTCCCTTCCAGGGACAGGGAGAGACCCAGTACTTC
CDR3: CASSPFQGQGETQYF
V: TRBV28
J: TRBJ2-5
D: TRBD1
size: .

DNA: TGTGCCAGCAGATTGAGGGCGGAACAAGAGACCCAGTACTTC
CDR3: CASRLRAEQETQYF
V: TRBV2
J: TRBJ2-5
D: .
size: .

DNA: TGTGCCCTGTCTGGAGAGGGGACGGGATACAATGAGCAGTTCTTC
CDR3: CALSGEGTGYNEQFF
V: TRBV10-3
J: TRBJ2-1
D: .
size: .

DNA: TGTGCCAGCAGCCCTCCCGCTATCCAGTTACAAAACGAGCAGTACTTC
CDR3: CASSPPAIQLQNEQYF
V: TRBV7-2
J: TRBJ2-7
D: .
size: .

DNA: TGCGCCAGCAGCCAAGAACGGGGGTTAGCTTTCTTT
CDR3: CASSQERGLAFF
V: TRBV4-1
J: TRBJ1-1
D: .
size: .

DNA: TGTGCCATCAGTGAGCCTTGGGGGCCTTCGACCTTAGCGGGGGCCAAAGAGACCCAGTACTTC
CDR3: CAISEPWGPSTLAGAKETQYF
V: TRBV10-3
J: TRBJ2-5
D: TRBD2
size: .

DNA: TGTGCCACCAGCAGAGATGGGAGTTCACCCCTCCACTTT
CDR3: CATSRDGSSPLHF
V: TRBV15
J: TRBJ1-6
D: .
size: few

DNA: TGTGCCAGCAGCCAAGGACAGGGTAACGACGAGCAGTACTTC
CDR3: CASSQGQGNDEQYF
V: TRBV5-5
J: TRBJ2-7
D: TRBD1
size: few